This T cell receptor (beta chain) is drawn from a study of cytomegalovirus exposure and HLA in healthy donors. As for the study in general: About 80 million unique TCRs from HLA-typed donors were held in an early data release.

V lost 0 bases, J lost 6 bases, and 9 bases lay in between. From germline, CDR1 is SGHRS and CDR2 YFSETQ. This CDR3 region has 14 residues. Note on this clone: Its antigen is unidentified.

Overall study results and limits: Most TCR sequences were seen very rarely across donors, but some public TCRs occurred in many.

Primers: 60 Vbeta forward and 13 Jbeta reverse. TCRdb's table, derived via immunoSEQ multiplex PCR, lists solely in-frame clones and lacks some. The sample yields more than 100,000 clones, approximately 80% seen once. The sequence was obtained from a woman aged 18-29 years in good health and CMV-seronegative. The sequenced sample consisted of PBMCs. The J gene is TRBJ2-2, the V gene TRBV5-1; D may be TRBD1 (5 bases). The CDR3 loop is CASSLGGQSGELFF. CDR3 nucleotides: TGCGCCAGCAGCTTGGGGGGCCAGTCCGGGGAGCTGTTTTTT. Using reference TRBV5-1 and TRBJ2-2 for the parts outside the CDR3, the full variable domain is KAGVTQTPRYLIKTRGQQVTLSCSPISGHRSVSWYQQTPGQGLQFLFEYFSETQRNKGNFPGRFSGRQFSNSRSEMNVSTLELGDSALYLCASSLGGQSGELFFGEGSRLTVL.